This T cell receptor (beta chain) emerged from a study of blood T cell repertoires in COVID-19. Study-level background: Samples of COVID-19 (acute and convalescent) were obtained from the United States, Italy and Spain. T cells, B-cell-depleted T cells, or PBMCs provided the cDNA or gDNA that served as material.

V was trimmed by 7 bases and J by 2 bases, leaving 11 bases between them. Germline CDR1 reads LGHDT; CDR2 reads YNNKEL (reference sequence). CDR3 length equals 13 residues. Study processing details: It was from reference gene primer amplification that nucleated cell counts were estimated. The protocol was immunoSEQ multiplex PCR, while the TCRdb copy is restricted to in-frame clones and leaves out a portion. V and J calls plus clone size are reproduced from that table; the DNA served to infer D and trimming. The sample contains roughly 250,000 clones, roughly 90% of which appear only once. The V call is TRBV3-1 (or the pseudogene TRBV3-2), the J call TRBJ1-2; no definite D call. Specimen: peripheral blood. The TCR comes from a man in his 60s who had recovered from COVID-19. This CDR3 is CASTPRGNYGYTF. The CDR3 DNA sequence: TGTGCCAGCACCCCGAGAGGAAACTATGGCTACACCTTC.